Listed here are 7 T cell receptor beta chains from one sample, sequenced in a study of T-cell memory formation after mild COVID-19. TCRdb recomputed calls from the 5' RACE reads with MiXCR, one row per CDR3 protein. The repertoire holds about 280,000 distinct CDR3 sequences, roughly 8.2% seen once, with 22% in the top ten. Sequenced: PBMCs or a T cell subset sorted from them (not recorded which). These receptors were obtained from a young man who had mild COVID-19 (a few samples of this study predate the infection). Cell type and time point are not known.

This clonotype was observed a handful of times. The rearrangement joins TRBV4-3 to TRBJ1-1, with D possibly TRBD1 on 5 matching bases. In germline, CDR1 is LGHNA, CDR2 YSLEER. V dropped 0 bases and J dropped 4 bases, with 21 bases sitting between them. The CDR3 consists of 18 residues. CDR3 sequence (DNA): TGCGCCAGCAGCCAAGACCAGGGAAGCGGTCGGGGGGGCACTGAAGCTTTCTTT. Translated, it gives CASSQDQGSGRGGTEAFF.

The CDR3 DNA follows: TGTGCCAGCAGATTAGCGGGGCGGAACACCGGGGAGCTGTTTTTT. It is translated as CASRLAGRNTGELFF. V and J are TRBV6-5 and TRBJ2-2, with 8 bases lining up with TRBD2. This CDR3 comprises 15 residues. Germline-derived CDR1 and CDR2 are MNHEY and SVGAGI. Trimming took 6 bases from V and 1 from J; bases not matched to a gene: 4.

CDR3 loop: CASSQYSETQYF. In DNA form, the CDR3 reads TGTGCCAGCAGCCAATATTCGGAGACCCAGTACTTC. The chain recombines TRBV2 with TRBJ2-5; unclear D gene. This CDR3 region has 12 residues. The V end lost 6 bases, the J end lost 5 bases, and 10 bases lay between the germline ends. In germline, CDR1 is SNHLY, CDR2 FYNNEI.

This clonotype was seen a handful of times. This rearrangement joins TRBV7-9 to TRBJ2-7; 11 nucleotides line up with TRBD2. The CDR3 runs to 15 residues. Trimming cost V 5 bases and J 3 bases; bases outside gene matches: 6. In germline, CDR1 is SEHNR, CDR2 FQNEAQ (reference sequence). The CDR3 here is CASSHASGGLYEQYV. The CDR3 nucleotides read TGTGCCAGCAGCCACGCTAGCGGGGGGCTCTACGAGCAGTACGTC.

This clonotype was counted only a few times. The chain uses TRBV6-5 and TRBJ1-1, with D hard to call. The CDR3 totals 13 residues. The V gene's germline CDR1 is MNHEY and CDR2 SVGAGI. V dropped 11 bases and J dropped 5 bases, with 18 bases sitting between them. The CDR3 region is CAVLGQDRTEAFF. CDR3 nucleotide sequence: TGTGCCGTCCTCGGGCAGGATCGGACTGAAGCTTTCTTT.

This clonotype appeared a few times. The V and J genes are TRBV18 and TRBJ2-5; D remains ambiguous. Trimming cost V 2 bases and J 3 bases, with 13 bases left between them. The CDR3 length is 15 residues. Germline V lookup: CDR1 KGHSH, CDR2 LQKENI. The CDR3 sequence is CASSPVPMVKETQYF. As DNA, the CDR3 is TGTGCCAGCTCACCAGTGCCGATGGTTAAAGAGACCCAGTACTTC.

This clonotype was counted a few times. The rearrangement uses TRBV7-9 and TRBJ1-5; D gene unclear. Trimming left V 8 bases short and J 2 bases short, with 13 bases between. Germline V gene sequence: CDR1 SEHNR, CDR2 FQNEAQ (reference sequence). The CDR3 has 14 residues. CDR3 sequence (DNA): TGTGCCAGCGCCCAAGGTCGGGGCAATCAGCCCCAGCATTTT. Amino acids: CASAQGRGNQPQHF. The full variable domain, with the rest looked up from reference TRBV7-9 and TRBJ1-5, is DTGVSQNPRHKITKRGQNVTFRCDPISEHNRLYWYRQTLGQGPEFLTYFQNEAQLEKSRLLSDRFSAERPKGSFSTLEIQRTEQGDSAMYLCASAQGRGNQPQHFGDGTRLSIL.